Given below is one T cell receptor beta chain in context. Produced via immunoSEQ multiplex PCR; TCRdb's table is partial and in-frame only. Of around 47,000 clones in the sample, 82% were seen once. These data are taken from a study of identifying expanded T cells in peripheral blood. CDR3 length: 12 amino acids. Germline V gives CDR1 MNHEY, CDR2 SVGAGI. V lost 7 bases to trimming and J lost 6 bases, with 11 bases between them. This receptor was taken from a person aged 18-70 years in good health. The sequencing sample was made of blood. The rearrangement joins TRBV6-5 to TRBJ2-3; D possibly uses TRBD1 or TRBD2 (5 bases each). Here the CDR3 DNA reads TGTGCCAGCACACCTGAGGGGGATACGCAGTATTTT. Encoded protein: CASTPEGDTQYF.